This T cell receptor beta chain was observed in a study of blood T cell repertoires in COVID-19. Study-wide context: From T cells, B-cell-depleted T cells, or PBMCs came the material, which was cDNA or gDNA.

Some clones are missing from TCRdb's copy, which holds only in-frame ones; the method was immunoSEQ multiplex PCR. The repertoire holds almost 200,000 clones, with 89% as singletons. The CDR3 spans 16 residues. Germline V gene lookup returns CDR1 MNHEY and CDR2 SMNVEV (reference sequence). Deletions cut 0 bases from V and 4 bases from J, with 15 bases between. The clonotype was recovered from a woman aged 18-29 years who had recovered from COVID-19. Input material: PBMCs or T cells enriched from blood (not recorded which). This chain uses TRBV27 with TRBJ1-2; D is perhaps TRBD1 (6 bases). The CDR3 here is CASSLSIAGATYGYTF. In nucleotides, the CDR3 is TGTGCCAGCAGTTTATCGATCGCAGGGGCCACCTATGGCTACACCTTC.